A single sample is the source of the 13 T cell receptor beta chains below, sequenced in a study of T-cell memory formation after mild COVID-19. TCRdb re-analysed the 5' RACE reads in MiXCR, keeping a single row per CDR3 protein. The sample yields more than 250,000 distinct CDR3 sequences, around 16% seen once. Sample: PBMCs or a T cell subset sorted from them (not recorded which). Source of these receptors: a man aged 18 to 29 who had mild COVID-19 (a few samples of this study predate the infection). Cell type and time point are not known.

The chain employs TRBV10-1 and TRBJ2-3; D gene uncertain. Germline loops: CDR1 WNHNN, CDR2 SYGVQD (reference sequence). The length of the CDR3 is 12 residues. Trimming pared 5 bases from V and 6 bases from J, leaving 9 bases between. The DNA of the CDR3 is TGCGCCAGCAGTTCACGAGAGGATACGCAGTATTTT. Its protein product is CASSSREDTQYF.

This chain joins TRBV5-1 and TRBJ1-2; D is ambiguous. Trimming took off 4 bases at V and 7 bases at J, with 14 bases between the two ends. Germline V gene sequence: CDR1 SGHRS, CDR2 YFSETQ. The CDR3 totals 13 residues. CDR3 bases: TGCGCCAGCAGCGGGATAAGAGGTGGTGGCTACACCTTC. The encoded protein is CASSGIRGGGYTF.

This chain joins TRBV5-4 and TRBJ1-1, with D hard to call. The V gene lost 2 bases and the J gene lost 5 bases, with 10 bases spanning the gap. CDR3 length equals 13 residues. Per germline, CDR1 SGHNT and CDR2 YYREEE (reference sequence). The CDR3 DNA is TGTGCCAGCAGCTTCCTCGGGGATACTGAAGCTTTCTTT. Translation: CASSFLGDTEAFF.

This chain joins TRBV7-8 and TRBJ2-3; D not resolved. This CDR3 has 13 residues. The ends were cut back, 0 bases at V and 4 bases at J, with 5 bases in the middle. Germline CDR1 is SGHVS and CDR2 is FQNEAQ. The CDR3 region has the DNA TGTGCCAGCAGCTTAGCGGAAGCAGATACGCAGTATTTT. It specifies CASSLAEADTQYF. Variable domain in full (rest from reference TRBV7-8 and TRBJ2-3): GAGVSQSPRYKVAKRGQDVALRCDPISGHVSLFWYQQALGQGPEFLTYFQNEAQLDKSGLPSDRFFAERPEGSVSTLKIQRTQQEDSAVYLCASSLAEADTQYFGPGTRLTVL.

With respect to this clonotype: A clone one base away is much larger, so this may be a read error. V is TRBV5-1 and J is TRBJ2-3; perhaps TRBD2 as D (5 bases). The CDR3 is 13 residues long. Germline CDR1 reads SGHRS; CDR2 reads YFSETQ. Trimming removed 4 bases at V and 5 bases at J, with 11 bases between. The CDR3 is CASSRGFGDTQYF. The CDR3 coding sequence is TGCGCCAGCAGCCGCGGGTTTGGAGATACGCAGTATTTT.

This rearrangement joins TRBV11-2 to TRBJ1-1; D remains ambiguous. Germline CDR1 and CDR2: SGHAT and FQNNGV. The V and J ends lost 5 bases and 1 base respectively, with 14 bases between them. This CDR3 region has 15 residues. The CDR3: CASSTAYRGNTEAFF. The DNA for the CDR3 is TGTGCCAGCAGCACCGCATACCGAGGGAACACTGAAGCTTTCTTT.

This clonotype was recorded a few times. This chain joins TRBV18 and TRBJ2-5, with D possibly matching TRBD2 (5 bases). Germline V gene lookup returns CDR1 KGHSH and CDR2 LQKENI. V gave up 4 bases and J gave up 1 base, with 13 bases separating them. This CDR3 spans 15 amino acids. The DNA of the CDR3 is TGTGCCAGCTCACGGGGAGCCGCGATCCAAGAGACCCAGTACTTC. Its protein is CASSRGAAIQETQYF.

This clonotype was observed a few times. The CDR3 DNA is TGTGCCAGCAGCCTCGTGACCCTCGTAGCCAAAAACATTCAGTACTTC. This encodes CASSLVTLVAKNIQYF. The chain is built from TRBV4-2 and TRBJ2-4, with D hard to call. Trimming took 4 bases from V and 0 from J, leaving 13 bases between them. Germline V CDR1 and CDR2: LGHNA, YNFKEQ. The CDR3 has 16 residues.

The chain recombines TRBV4-1 with TRBJ1-5; D not certain. This CDR3 comprises 17 residues. Germline V CDR1 and CDR2: MGHRA, YSYEKL. V was pared by 1 base and J by 0 bases, with 13 bases between. The CDR3 region has the DNA TGCGCCAGCAGCCAAGTTGGGCAGCTGTATAGCAATCAGCCCCAGCATTTT. Translated, it gives CASSQVGQLYSNQPQHF.

V gene TRBV20-1 combines with J gene TRBJ2-3; 10 positions match TRBD1. The germline CDR1 and CDR2 sequences are DFQATT and SNEGSKA (reference sequence). The CDR3 length is 13 residues. V was pared by 4 bases and J by 6 bases, with 4 bases of the junction left unmatched. CDR3 DNA sequence: TGCAGTGCTACCCGGGACAGGGGTGATACGCAGTATTTT. It is translated as CSATRDRGDTQYF.

This clonotype was recorded at least ten times. The rearrangement links TRBV27 to TRBJ2-1, with 9 bases fitting TRBD2. The CDR3 is 13 residues long. Germline V gene data show CDR1 as MNHEY and CDR2 as SMNVEV (reference sequence). The V gene end was trimmed by 8 bases and the J gene end by 5 bases; junction bases not matched to a gene: 4. CDR3 bases: TGTGCCAGCTCCTCTAGCGGGGACAATGAGCAGTTCTTC. This translates into CASSSSGDNEQFF.

The chain carries TRBV7-2 and TRBJ1-5; 11 nucleotides line up with TRBD1. CDR3 length: 14 amino acids. The junction had 1 base not matched to a gene; V was cut back by 3 bases and J by 6 bases. Germline V gene lookup returns CDR1 SGHTA and CDR2 FQGNSA. CDR3 nucleotide sequence: TGTGCCAGCAGCTTTGGACAGGGGGCTCAGCCCCAGCATTTT. Translation gives CASSFGQGAQPQHF.

The chain links TRBV29-1 to TRBJ2-1; D possibly uses TRBD1 or TRBD2 (5 bases each). The CDR3 runs to 14 residues. Germline loops: CDR1 SQVTM, CDR2 ANQGSEA. The germline V and J ends were trimmed by 1 base and 7 bases, with 14 bases remaining between them. The CDR3 here is CSVEGGRWGNEQFF. For the CDR3, the DNA is TGCAGCGTTGAAGGGGGACGCTGGGGAAATGAGCAGTTCTTC.